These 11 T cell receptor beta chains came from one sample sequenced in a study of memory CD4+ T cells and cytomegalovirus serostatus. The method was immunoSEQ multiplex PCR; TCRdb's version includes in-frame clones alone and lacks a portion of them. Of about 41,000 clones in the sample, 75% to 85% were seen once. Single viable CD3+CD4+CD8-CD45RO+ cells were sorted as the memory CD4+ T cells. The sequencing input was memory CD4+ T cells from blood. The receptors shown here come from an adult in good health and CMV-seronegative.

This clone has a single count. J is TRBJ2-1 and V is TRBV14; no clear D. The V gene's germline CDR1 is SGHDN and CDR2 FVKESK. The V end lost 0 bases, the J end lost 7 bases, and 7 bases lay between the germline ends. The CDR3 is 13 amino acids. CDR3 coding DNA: TGTGCCAGCAGCCAAGATCTGGGGAATGAGCAGTTCTTC. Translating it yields CASSQDLGNEQFF.

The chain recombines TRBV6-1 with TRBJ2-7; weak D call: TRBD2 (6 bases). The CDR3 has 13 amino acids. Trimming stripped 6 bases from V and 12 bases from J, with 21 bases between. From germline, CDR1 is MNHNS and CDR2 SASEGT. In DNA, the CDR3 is TGTGCCAGCAGAGATGGGACGGGACTCGCAGGGTACTTC. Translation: CASRDGTGLAGYF.

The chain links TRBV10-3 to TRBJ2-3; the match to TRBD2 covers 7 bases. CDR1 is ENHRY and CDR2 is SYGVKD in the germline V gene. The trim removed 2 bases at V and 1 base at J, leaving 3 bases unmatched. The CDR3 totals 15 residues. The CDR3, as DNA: TGTGCCATCAGTGAGGCGGGAGTTGGCACAGATACGCAGTATTTT. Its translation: CAISEAGVGTDTQYF.

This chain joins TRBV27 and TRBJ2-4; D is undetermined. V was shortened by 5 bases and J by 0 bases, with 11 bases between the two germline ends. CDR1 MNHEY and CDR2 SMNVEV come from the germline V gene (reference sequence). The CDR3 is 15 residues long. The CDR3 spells CASSPAILAKNIQYF. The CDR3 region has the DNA TGTGCCAGCAGTCCAGCGATCCTAGCCAAAAACATTCAGTACTTC.

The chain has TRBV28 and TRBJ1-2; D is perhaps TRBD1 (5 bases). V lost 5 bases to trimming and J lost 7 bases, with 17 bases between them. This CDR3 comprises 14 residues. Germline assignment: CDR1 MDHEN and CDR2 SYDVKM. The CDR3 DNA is TGTGCCAGCAGTCAGGGCGGGACTTGGGGTGGCTACACCTTC. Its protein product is CASSQGGTWGGYTF.

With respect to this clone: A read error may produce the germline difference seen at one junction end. CDR3 residues: CAGSLASGSLREQYF. CDR3 bases: TGTGCCGGCAGTTTAGCTAGCGGAAGTTTGAGGGAGCAGTACTTC. This sequence joins TRBV28 and TRBJ2-7; 7 positions agree with TRBD2. The germline CDR1 and CDR2 sequences are MDHEN and SYDVKM. CDR3 length: 15 amino acids.

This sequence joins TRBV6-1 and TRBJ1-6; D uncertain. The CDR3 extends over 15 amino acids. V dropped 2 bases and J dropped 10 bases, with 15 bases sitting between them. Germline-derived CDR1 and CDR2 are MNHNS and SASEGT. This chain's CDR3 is CASSEIQTDDSPLHF. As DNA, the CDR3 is TGTGCCAGCAGTGAAATCCAGACGGATGACTCACCCCTCCACTTT.

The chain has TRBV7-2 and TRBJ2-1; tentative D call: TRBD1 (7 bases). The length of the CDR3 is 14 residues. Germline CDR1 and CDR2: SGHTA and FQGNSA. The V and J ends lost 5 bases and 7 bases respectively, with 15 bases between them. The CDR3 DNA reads TGTGCCAGCAGCCCCGTGACAGGGAGGAATGAGCAGTTCTTC. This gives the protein CASSPVTGRNEQFF.

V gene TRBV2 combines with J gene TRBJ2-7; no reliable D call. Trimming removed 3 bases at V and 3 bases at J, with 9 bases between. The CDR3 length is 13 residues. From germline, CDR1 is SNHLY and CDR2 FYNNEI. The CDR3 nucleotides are TGTGCCAGCAGTGATGCCGGAAGCTACGAGCAGTACTTC. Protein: CASSDAGSYEQYF. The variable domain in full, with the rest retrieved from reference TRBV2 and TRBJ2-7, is EPEVTQTPSHQVTQMGQEVILRCVPISNHLYFYWYRQILGQKVEFLVSFYNNEISEKSEIFDDQFSVERPDGSNFTLKIRSTKLEDSAMYFCASSDAGSYEQYFGPGTRLTVT.

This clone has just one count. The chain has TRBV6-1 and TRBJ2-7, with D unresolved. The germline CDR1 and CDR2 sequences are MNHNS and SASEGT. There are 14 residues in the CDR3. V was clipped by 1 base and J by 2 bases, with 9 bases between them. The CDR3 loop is CASSEGGFTYEQYF. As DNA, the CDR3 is TGTGCCAGCAGTGAAGGGGGATTTACCTACGAGCAGTACTTC.

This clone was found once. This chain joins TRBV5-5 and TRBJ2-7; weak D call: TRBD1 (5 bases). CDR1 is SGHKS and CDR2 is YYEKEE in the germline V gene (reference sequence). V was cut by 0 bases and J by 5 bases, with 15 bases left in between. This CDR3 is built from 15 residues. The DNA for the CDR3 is TGTGCCAGCAGCTTGGGGTTGGGGCAGGGTGACGAGCAGTACTTC. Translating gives CASSLGLGQGDEQYF.